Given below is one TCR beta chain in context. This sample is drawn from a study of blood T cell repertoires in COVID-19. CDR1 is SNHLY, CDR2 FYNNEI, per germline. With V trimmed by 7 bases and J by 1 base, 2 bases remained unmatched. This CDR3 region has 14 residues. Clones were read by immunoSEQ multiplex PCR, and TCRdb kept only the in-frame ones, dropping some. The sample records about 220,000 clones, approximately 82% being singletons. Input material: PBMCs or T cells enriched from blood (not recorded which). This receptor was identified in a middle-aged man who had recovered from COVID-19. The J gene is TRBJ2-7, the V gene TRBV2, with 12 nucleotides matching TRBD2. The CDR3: CASNLAGGSYEQYF. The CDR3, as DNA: TGTGCCAGCAACCTAGCGGGAGGGTCCTACGAGCAGTACTTC.